Shown below are 3 T cell receptor beta chains from a single sample sequenced in a study of siplizumab effects on memory and regulatory T cells. Assay used: immunoSEQ multiplex PCR; TCRdb lists only in-frame clones, some missing. Among about 98,000 clones listed, 80% to 95% were seen once. Material for sequencing was CD4+ T cells sorted from blood. Source of these receptors: a human donor in good health.

The rearrangement links TRBV19 to TRBJ2-1; tentatively, D is TRBD2 (6 bases). The CDR3 covers 16 residues. Germline V gene lookup returns CDR1 LNHDA and CDR2 SQIVND (reference sequence). V was cut by 4 bases and J by 7 bases, with 20 bases left in between. The CDR3 sequence: CASSTYGGNGPNEQFF. The DNA of the CDR3 is TGTGCCAGTAGTACCTACGGGGGTAACGGTCCAAATGAGCAGTTCTTC.

The V and J genes are TRBV27 and TRBJ2-7, with 9 bases fitting TRBD2. The germline V gene has CDR1 MNHEY and CDR2 SMNVEV (reference sequence). The CDR3 covers 15 residues. The junction had 5 bases not matched to a gene; V was cut back by 2 bases and J by 3 bases. The DNA of the CDR3 is TGTGCCAGCAGTTTACTAGCGGGGAACTTCTACGAGCAGTACTTC. As protein: CASSLLAGNFYEQYF.

The chain links TRBV27 to TRBJ2-1; D uncertain. Germline V gene sequence: CDR1 MNHEY, CDR2 SMNVEV (reference sequence). The CDR3 is 13 residues long. Trimming stripped 4 bases from V and 4 bases from J, with 8 bases between. The CDR3 coding sequence is TGTGCCAGCAGTTATGGCAAATACAATGAGCAGTTCTTC. This translates into CASSYGKYNEQFF.